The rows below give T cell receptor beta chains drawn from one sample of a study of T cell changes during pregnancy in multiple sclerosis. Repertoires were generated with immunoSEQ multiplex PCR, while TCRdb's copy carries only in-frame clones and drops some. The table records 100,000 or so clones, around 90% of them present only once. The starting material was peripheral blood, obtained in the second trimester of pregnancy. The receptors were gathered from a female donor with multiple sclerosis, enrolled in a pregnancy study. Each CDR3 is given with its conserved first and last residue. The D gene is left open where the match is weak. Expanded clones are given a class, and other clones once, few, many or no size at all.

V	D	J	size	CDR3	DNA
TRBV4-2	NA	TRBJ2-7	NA	CASSQKQGFNEQYF	TGTGCCAGCAGCCAGAAACAGGGTTTTAACGAGCAGTACTTC
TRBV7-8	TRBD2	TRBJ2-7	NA	CASSSIRASGRRAYEQYF	TGTGCCAGCAGCTCCATCAGGGCTAGCGGGAGGCGGGCTTACGAGCAGTACTTC
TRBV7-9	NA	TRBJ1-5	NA	CASSRSGQPQHF	TGTGCCAGCAGCCGATCCGGTCAGCCCCAGCATTTT
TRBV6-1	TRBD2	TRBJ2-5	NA	CASSARLAGGARETQYF	TGTGCCAGCAGTGCCCGACTAGCGGGCGGCGCCCGGGAGACCCAGTACTTC
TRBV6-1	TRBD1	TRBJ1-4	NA	CASSEDRGRGEKLFF	TGTGCCAGCAGTGAAGACAGGGGGAGAGGGGAAAAACTGTTTTTT
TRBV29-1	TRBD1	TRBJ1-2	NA	CSVGTSTGNYGYTF	TGCAGCGTTGGTACCTCGACAGGGAACTATGGCTACACCTTC
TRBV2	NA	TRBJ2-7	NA	CASRGATSGWYEQYF	TGTGCCAGCAGGGGGGCAACGTCGGGTTGGTACGAGCAGTACTTC
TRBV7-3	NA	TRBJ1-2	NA	CASSPTPNYGYTF	TGTGCCAGCAGCCCGACACCTAACTATGGCTACACCTTC
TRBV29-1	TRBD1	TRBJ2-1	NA	CSVANRGWNNEQFF	TGCAGCGTTGCCAACAGGGGCTGGAACAATGAGCAGTTCTTC
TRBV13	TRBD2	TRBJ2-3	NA	CASSLRTSGRRLDTQYF	TGTGCCAGCAGCCTCAGGACTAGCGGGAGGAGGTTAGATACGCAGTATTTT
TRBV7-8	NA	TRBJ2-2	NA	CASSFPGFTIRSNTGELFF	TGTGCCAGCAGCTTCCCCGGGTTTACCATTCGGTCGAACACCGGGGAGCTGTTTTTT
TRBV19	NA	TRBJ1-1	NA	CASSPLGGKNTEAFF	TGTGCCAGTAGTCCCCTAGGAGGGAAGAACACTGAAGCTTTCTTT
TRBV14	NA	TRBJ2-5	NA	CASSQDRGRQETQYF	TGTGCCAGCAGCCAAGACAGGGGGAGGCAAGAGACCCAGTACTTC
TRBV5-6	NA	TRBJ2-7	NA	CASSVGTFGYEQYF	TGTGCCAGCAGCGTTGGGACATTCGGTTACGAGCAGTACTTC
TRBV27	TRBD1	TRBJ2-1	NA	CASSMGTGGRNEQFF	TGTGCCAGCAGTATGGGGACAGGGGGCAGGAATGAGCAGTTCTTC
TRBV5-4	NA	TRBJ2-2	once	CASSLVGGAGELFF	TGTGCCAGCAGCTTGGTTGGAGGGGCCGGGGAGCTGTTTTTT
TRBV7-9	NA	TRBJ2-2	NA	CASSLVPPSGELFF	TGTGCCAGCAGCTTAGTTCCCCCTTCGGGGGAGCTGTTTTTT
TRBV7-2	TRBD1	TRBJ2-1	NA	CASSARQGLYNEQFF	TGTGCCAGCAGCGCCCGACAGGGTCTCTACAATGAGCAGTTCTTC
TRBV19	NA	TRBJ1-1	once	CASSISLLTEAFF	TGTGCCAGTAGTATATCCCTGCTCACTGAGGCTTTCTTT
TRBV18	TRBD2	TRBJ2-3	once	CASSRKGGGDALLGTDTQYF	TGTGCCAGCTCACGAAAGGGCGGGGGAGATGCCCTCTTAGGCACAGATACGCAGTATTTT
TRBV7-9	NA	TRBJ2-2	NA	CASSLIRNTGELFF	TGTGCCAGCAGCTTAATCCGGAACACCGGGGAGCTGTTTTTT
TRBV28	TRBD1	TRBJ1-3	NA	CASSLFGTATGNTIYF	TGTGCCAGCAGTTTATTCGGGACAGCAACTGGAAACACCATATATTTT
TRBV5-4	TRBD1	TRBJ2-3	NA	CASSQRQGTDTQYF	TGTGCCAGCAGCCAAAGACAGGGAACAGATACGCAGTATTTT
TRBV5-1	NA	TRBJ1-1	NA	CASSLSPGDTEAFF	TGCGCCAGCAGCTTGTCCCCAGGGGACACTGAAGCTTTCTTT
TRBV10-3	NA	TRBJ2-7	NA	CAISVKGSYEQYF	TGTGCCATCAGTGTAAAGGGGTCGTACGAGCAGTACTTC
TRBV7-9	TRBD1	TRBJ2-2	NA	CASQGVQGANTGELFF	TGTGCCAGCCAAGGGGTACAGGGGGCTAACACCGGGGAGCTGTTTTTT
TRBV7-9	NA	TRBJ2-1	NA	CASSSVVNEQFF	TGTGCCAGCAGCTCGGTGGTCAATGAGCAGTTCTTC
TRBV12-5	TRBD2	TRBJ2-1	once	CASGQTSGRGGHEQFF	TGTGCTAGTGGCCAGACTAGCGGGAGGGGGGGGCATGAGCAGTTCTTC
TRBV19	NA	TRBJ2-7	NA	CASSTVEKLHEQYF	TGTGCCAGTAGTACCGTGGAGAAGCTCCACGAGCAGTACTTC
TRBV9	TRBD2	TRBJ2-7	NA	CASSVDLAGGFYEQYF	TGTGCCAGCAGCGTAGATCTAGCGGGAGGGTTCTACGAGCAGTACTTC
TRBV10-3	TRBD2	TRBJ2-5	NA	CAISDSTGLAEPYQETQYF	TGTGCCATCAGTGATTCGACCGGACTAGCGGAACCGTACCAAGAGACCCAGTACTTC
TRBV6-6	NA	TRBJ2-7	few	CASNPRMSSYEQYF	TGTGCCAGCAACCCCAGGATGAGCTCCTACGAGCAGTACTTC
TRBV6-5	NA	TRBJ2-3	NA	CASSYLLSTDTQYF	TGTGCCAGCAGTTACCTACTGAGCACAGATACGCAGTATTTT
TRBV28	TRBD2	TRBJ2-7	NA	CASRSPGGSYEQYF	TGTGCCAGCAGAAGTCCGGGGGGGTCCTACGAGCAGTACTTC
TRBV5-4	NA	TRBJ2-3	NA	CASSFSSDTQYF	TGTGCCAGCAGCTTCTCGTCAGATACGCAGTATTTT
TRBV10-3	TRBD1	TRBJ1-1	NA	CAISGQGRRKTEAFF	TGTGCCATCTCTGGACAGGGGAGGAGGAAAACTGAAGCTTTCTTT
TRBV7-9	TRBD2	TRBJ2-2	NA	CASSLALTSGRLDGELFF	TGTGCCAGCAGCTTAGCGCTTACTAGCGGGAGGCTGGACGGGGAGCTGTTTTTT
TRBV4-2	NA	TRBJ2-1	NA	CASSQGPPELAAEQFF	TGTGCCAGCAGCCAAGGACCCCCCGAACTAGCTGCTGAGCAGTTCTTC
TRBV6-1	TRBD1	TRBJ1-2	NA	CASSAGQGPDGYTF	TGTGCCAGCAGCGCGGGACAGGGACCGGATGGCTACACCTTC
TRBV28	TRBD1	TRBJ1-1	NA	CASKSRGQTEAFF	TGTGCCAGCAAGAGCAGGGGGCAGACTGAAGCTTTCTTT
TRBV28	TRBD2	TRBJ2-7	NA	CASSLARGLADLYF	TGTGCCAGCAGTTTGGCTCGTGGACTAGCGGACCTGTACTTC
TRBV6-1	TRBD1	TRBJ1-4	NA	CASSDYLGTGGNEKLFF	TGTGCCAGCAGTGATTACCTAGGGACAGGGGGGAATGAAAAACTGTTTTTT
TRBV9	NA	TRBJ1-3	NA	CASSPRQAPGNTIYF	TGTGCCAGCAGCCCCAGGCAGGCGCCTGGAAACACCATATATTTT
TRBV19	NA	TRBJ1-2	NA	CASSKAREGYTF	TGTGCCAGTAGTAAGGCCCGGGAGGGCTACACCTTC
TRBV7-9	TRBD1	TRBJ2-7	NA	CASSRDRERQYF	TGTGCCAGCAGCCGGGACAGGGAGAGGCAGTACTTC
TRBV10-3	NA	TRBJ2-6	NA	CAISVDSGANVLTF	TGTGCCATCAGTGTAGACTCTGGGGCCAACGTCCTGACTTTC
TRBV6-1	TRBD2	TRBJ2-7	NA	CASSTGGVEEQYF	TGTGCCAGCAGTACGGGAGGGGTAGAGGAGCAGTACTTC
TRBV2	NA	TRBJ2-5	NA	CASSERSRETQYF	TGTGCCAGCAGTGAACGTAGTCGTGAGACCCAGTACTTC
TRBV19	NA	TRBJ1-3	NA	CASSLDYSLSSGNTIYF	TGTGCCAGTAGTCTGGACTACAGCTTATCCTCTGGAAACACCATATATTTT